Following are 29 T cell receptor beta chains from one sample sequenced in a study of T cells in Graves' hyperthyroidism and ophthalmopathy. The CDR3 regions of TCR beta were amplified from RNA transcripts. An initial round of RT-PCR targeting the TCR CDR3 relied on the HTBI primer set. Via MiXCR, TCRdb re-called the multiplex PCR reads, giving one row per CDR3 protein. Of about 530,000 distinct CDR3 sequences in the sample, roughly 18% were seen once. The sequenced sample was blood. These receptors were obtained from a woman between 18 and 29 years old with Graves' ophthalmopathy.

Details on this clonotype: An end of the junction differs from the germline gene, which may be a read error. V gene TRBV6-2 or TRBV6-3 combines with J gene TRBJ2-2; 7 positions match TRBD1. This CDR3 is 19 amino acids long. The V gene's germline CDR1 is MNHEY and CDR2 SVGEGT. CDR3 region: CASSYSRQGAVFDTGEPFF. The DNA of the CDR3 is TGTGCCAGCAGTTACTCTCGACAGGGTGCAGTTTTTGACACCGGGGAGCCGTTTTTT.

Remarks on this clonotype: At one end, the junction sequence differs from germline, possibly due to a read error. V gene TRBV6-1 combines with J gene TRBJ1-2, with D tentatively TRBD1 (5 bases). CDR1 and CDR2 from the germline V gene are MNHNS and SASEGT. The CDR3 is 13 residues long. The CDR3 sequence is CASMRGANHGYTF. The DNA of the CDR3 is TGTGCCAGCATGCGGGGCGCTAACCATGGCTACACCTTC.

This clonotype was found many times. CDR3 DNA sequence: TGCAGTGCTAGAGTGGAGACAGGGGGTTATGGCTACACCTTC. Amino acid sequence: CSARVETGGYGYTF. The V gene is TRBV20-1, the J gene TRBJ1-2, with 9 bases aligning to TRBD1. Germline V gene sequence: CDR1 DFQATT, CDR2 SNEGSKA (reference sequence). The J segment lost 5 bases and the V segment lost 1 base, leaving 5 bases of the junction unmatched. This CDR3 has 14 residues.

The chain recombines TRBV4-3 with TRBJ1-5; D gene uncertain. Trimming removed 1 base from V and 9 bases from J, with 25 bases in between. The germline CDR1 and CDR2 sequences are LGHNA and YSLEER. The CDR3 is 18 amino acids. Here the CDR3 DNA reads TGCGCCAGCAGCCAAGGAGTACGGGCAAAGGCTGATTTCGGGCCCCAGCATTTT. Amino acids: CASSQGVRAKADFGPQHF.

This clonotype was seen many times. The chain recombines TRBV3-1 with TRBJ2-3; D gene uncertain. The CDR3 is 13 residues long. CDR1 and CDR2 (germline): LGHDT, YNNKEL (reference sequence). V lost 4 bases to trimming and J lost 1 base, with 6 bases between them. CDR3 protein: CASSPAGTDTQYF. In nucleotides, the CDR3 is TGTGCCAGCAGCCCCGCGGGCACAGATACGCAGTATTTT.

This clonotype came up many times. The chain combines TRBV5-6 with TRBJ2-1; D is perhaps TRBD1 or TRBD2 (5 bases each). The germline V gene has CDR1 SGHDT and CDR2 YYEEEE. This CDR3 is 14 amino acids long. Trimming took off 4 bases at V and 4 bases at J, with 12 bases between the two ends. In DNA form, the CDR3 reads TGTGCCAGCAGCGGACTGGGGGTTTACAATGAGCAGTTCTTC. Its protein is CASSGLGVYNEQFF.

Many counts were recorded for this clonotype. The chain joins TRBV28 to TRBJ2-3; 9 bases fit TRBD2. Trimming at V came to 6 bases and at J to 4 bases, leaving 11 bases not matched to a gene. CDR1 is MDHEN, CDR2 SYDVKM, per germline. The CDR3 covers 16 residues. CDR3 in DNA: TGTGCCAGCAGCTCCTTATATAGCGGGGGTTCAGATACGCAGTATTTT. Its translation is CASSSLYSGGSDTQYF.

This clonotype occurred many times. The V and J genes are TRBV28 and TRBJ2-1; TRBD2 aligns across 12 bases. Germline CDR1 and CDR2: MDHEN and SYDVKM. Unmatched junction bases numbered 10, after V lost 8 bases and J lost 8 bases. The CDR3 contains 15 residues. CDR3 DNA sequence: TGTGCCAGCGGCCTACTAGCGGGAGGATTTGATGAGCAGTTCTTC. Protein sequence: CASGLLAGGFDEQFF. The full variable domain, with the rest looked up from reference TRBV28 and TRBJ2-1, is DVKVTQSSRYLVKRTGEKVFLECVQDMDHENMFWYRQDPGLGLRLIYFSYDVKMKEKGDIPEGYSVSREKKERFSLILESASTNQTSMYLCASGLLAGGFDEQFFGPGTRLTVL.

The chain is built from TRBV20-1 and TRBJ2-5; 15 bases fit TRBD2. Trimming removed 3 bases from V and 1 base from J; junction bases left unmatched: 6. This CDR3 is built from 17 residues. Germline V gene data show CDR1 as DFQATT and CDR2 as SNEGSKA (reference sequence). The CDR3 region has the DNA TGCAGTGCTAGTCCGGGACTAGCGGGAGGACCCCAAGAGACCCAGTACTTC. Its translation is CSASPGLAGGPQETQYF.

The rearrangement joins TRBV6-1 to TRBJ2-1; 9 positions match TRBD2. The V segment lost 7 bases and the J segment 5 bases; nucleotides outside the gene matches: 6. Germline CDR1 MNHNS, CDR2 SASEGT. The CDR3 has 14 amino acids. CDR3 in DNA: TGTGCCAGCAAGTCTAGCGGGGCCCACAATGAGCAGTTCTTC. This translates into CASKSSGAHNEQFF.

The CDR3 DNA sequence: TGCAGTGCTGGGATTCCGGGACAGGTCTCCTACGAGCAGTACTTC. It yields the protein CSAGIPGQVSYEQYF. The rearrangement links TRBV20-1 to TRBJ2-7, with 8 nucleotides matching TRBD1. V dropped 5 bases and J dropped 0; count of bases not matched to a gene: 9. CDR1 DFQATT and CDR2 SNEGSKA come from the germline V gene (reference sequence). There are 15 residues in the CDR3.

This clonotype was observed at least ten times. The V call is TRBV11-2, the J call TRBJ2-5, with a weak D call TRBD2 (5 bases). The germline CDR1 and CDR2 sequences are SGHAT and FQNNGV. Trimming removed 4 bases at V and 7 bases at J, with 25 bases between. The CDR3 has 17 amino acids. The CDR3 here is CASSSTDEVEAMGTQYF. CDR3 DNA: TGTGCCAGCAGCTCCACGGATGAGGTGGAGGCTATGGGGACCCAGTACTTC.

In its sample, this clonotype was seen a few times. DNA of the CDR3: TGTGCCAGCAGTGAGTTTTGTAGGGGGACAGTAAGGACAGATACGCAGTATTTT. Translating gives CASSEFCRGTVRTDTQYF. This chain links TRBV25-1 with TRBJ2-3; 7 bases map to TRBD1. CDR3 length: 18 amino acids. The germline V gene has CDR1 MGHDK and CDR2 SYGVNS. Germline trimming cut 3 bases from V and 3 bases from J; bases unmatched to any gene: 15.

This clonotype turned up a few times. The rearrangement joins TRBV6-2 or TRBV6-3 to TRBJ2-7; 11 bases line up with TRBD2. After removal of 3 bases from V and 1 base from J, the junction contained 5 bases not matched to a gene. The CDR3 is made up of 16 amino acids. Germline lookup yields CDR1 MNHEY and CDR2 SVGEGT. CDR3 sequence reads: CASSYGGTSGSYEQYF. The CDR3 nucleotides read TGTGCCAGCAGTTATGGCGGGACTAGCGGATCCTACGAGCAGTACTTC.

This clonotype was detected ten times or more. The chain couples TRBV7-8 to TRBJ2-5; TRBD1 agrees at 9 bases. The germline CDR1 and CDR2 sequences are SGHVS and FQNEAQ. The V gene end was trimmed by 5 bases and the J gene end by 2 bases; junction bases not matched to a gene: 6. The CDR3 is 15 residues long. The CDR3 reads CASSAEGQGQETQYF. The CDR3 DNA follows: TGTGCCAGCAGCGCCGAAGGACAGGGGCAAGAGACCCAGTACTTC.

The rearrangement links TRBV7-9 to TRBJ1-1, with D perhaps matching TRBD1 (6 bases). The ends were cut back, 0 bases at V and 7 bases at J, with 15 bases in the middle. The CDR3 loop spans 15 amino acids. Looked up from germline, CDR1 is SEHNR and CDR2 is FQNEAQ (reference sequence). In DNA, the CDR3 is TGTGCCAGCAGCTTAGCGGGGGGGCTTGGGGTTGAAGCTTTCTTT. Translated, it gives CASSLAGGLGVEAFF.

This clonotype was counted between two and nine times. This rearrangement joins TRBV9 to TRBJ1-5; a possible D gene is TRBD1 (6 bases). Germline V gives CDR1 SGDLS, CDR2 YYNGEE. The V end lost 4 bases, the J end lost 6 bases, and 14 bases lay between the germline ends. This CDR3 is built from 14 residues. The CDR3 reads CASSPTGTFQPQHF. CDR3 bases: TGTGCCAGCAGCCCCACCGGGACATTTCAGCCCCAGCATTTT. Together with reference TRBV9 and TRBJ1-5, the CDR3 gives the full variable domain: DSGVTQTPKHLITATGQRVTLRCSPRSGDLSVYWYQQSLDQGLQFLIQYYNGEERAKGNILERFSAQQFPDLHSELNLSSLELGDSALYFCASSPTGTFQPQHFGDGTRLSIL.

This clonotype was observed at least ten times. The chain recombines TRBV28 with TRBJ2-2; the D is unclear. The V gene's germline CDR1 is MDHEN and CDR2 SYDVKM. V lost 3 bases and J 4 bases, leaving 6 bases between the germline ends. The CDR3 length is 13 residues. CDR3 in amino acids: CASSFLITGELFF. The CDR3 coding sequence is TGTGCCAGCAGTTTTCTCATCACCGGGGAGCTGTTTTTT.

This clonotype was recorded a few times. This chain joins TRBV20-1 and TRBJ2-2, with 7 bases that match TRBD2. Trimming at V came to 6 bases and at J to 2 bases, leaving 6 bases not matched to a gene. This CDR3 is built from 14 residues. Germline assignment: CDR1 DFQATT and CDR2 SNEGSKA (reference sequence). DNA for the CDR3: TGCAGTGCCCGGGGGGTCCCTAACACCGGGGAGCTGTTTTTT. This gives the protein CSARGVPNTGELFF.

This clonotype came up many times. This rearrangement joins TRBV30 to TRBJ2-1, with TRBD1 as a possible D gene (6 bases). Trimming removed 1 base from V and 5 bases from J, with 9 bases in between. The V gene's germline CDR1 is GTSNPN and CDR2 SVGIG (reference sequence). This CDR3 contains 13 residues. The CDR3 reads CAWSADRNNEQFF. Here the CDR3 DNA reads TGTGCCTGGAGTGCCGACAGGAACAATGAGCAGTTCTTC.

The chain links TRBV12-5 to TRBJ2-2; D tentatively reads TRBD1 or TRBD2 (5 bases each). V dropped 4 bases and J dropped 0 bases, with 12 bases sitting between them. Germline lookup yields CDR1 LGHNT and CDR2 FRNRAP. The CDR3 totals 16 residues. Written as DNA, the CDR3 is TGTGCTAGTGGTTCCACCGGGACGGCGAACACCGGGGAGCTGTTTTTT. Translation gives CASGSTGTANTGELFF.

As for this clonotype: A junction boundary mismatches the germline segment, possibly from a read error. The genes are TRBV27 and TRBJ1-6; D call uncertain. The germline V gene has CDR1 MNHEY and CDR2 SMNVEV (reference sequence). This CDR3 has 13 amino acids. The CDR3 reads CTSSLNNNSPLHF. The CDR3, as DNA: TGTACCAGCAGTTTAAACAATAATTCACCCCTCCACTTT.

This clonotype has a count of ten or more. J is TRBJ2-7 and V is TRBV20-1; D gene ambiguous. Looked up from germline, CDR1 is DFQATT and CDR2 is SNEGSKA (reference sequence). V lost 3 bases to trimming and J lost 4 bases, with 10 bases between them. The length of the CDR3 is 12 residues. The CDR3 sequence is CSARGSPYEQYF. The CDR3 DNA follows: TGCAGTGCTAGGGGATCGCCATACGAGCAGTACTTC.

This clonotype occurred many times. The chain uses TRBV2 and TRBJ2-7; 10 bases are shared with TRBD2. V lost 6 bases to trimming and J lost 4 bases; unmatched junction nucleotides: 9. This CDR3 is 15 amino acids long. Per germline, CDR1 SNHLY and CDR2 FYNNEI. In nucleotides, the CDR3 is TGTGCCAGCAGATTAACTAGCGGGGAACTGTACGAGCAGTACTTC. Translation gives CASRLTSGELYEQYF.

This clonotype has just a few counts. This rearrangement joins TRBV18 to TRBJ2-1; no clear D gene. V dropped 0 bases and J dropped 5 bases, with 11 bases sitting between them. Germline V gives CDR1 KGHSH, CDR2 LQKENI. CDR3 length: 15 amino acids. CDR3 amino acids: CASSPPGRRDNEQFF. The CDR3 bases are TGTGCCAGCTCACCACCTGGCCGACGGGACAATGAGCAGTTCTTC.

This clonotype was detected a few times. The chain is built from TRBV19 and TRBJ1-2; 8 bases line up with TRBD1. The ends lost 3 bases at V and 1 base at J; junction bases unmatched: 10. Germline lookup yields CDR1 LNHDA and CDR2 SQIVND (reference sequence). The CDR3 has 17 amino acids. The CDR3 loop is CASSIWTGKIGNYGYTF. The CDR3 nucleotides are TGTGCCAGTAGTATCTGGACAGGGAAGATTGGTAACTATGGCTACACCTTC.

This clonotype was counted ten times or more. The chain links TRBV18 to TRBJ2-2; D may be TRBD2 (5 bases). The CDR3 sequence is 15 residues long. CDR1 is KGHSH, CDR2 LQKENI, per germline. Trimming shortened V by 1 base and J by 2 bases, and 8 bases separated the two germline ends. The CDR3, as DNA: TGTGCCAGCTCACCACGGGGAGCCAACACCGGGGAGCTGTTTTTT. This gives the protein CASSPRGANTGELFF. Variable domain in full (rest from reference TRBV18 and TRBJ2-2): NAGVMQNPRHLVRRRGQEARLRCSPMKGHSHVYWYRQLPEEGLKFMVYLQKENIIDESGMPKERFSAEFPKEGPSILRIQQVVRGDSAAYFCASSPRGANTGELFFGEGSRLTVL.

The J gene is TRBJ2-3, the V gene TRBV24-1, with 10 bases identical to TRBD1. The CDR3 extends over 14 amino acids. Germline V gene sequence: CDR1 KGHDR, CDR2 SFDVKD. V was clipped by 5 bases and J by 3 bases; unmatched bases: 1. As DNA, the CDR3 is TGTGCCACCAGTGGGGACAGGGGAACAGATACGCAGTATTTT. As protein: CATSGDRGTDTQYF.

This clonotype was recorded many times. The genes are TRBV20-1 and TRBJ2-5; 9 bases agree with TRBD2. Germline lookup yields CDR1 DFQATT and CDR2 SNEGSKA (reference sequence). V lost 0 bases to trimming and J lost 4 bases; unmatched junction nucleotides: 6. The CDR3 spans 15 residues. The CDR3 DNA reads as TGCAGTGCTAGAGATTGGCGGGGGGGCGGAGAGACCCAGTACTTC. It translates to CSARDWRGGGETQYF.